This TCR beta chain derives from a study of blood T cell repertoires in COVID-19. After removal of 3 bases from V and 3 bases from J, the junction contained 8 bases not matched to a gene. Germline CDR1 reads KGHSH; CDR2 reads LQKENI. The CDR3 spans 16 residues. This clone was counted a single time. The table came from immunoSEQ multiplex PCR; TCRdb's copy has only in-frame clones and leaves some out. The table has over 200,000 clones, around 83% seen once; the top ten hold roughly 9.4%. The sample was peripheral blood. The V call is TRBV18, the J call TRBJ1-2; 9 nucleotides match TRBD1. This sequence originates from a man aged 35 to 55 with active or convalescent COVID-19. The CDR3 region is CASSPSGTGYYYGYTF. DNA of the CDR3: TGTGCCAGCTCACCCTCCGGGACAGGGTATTACTATGGCTACACCTTC.